A single sample gave rise to the 25 T cell receptor beta chains below, sequenced in a study of shared clonotypes between healthy human individuals. Assay: immunoSEQ multiplex PCR; the TCRdb copy retains only in-frame clones and omits some. The table lists around 320,000 clones, around 90% of them singletons, with under 20% in the top ten. The sequenced sample was memory CD8+ T cells sorted from blood. Regarding subset: CD45RO+ cells pooled with CCR7-negative TemRA cells. The receptors originated from a man younger than 35 in good health.

The CDR3 nucleotides are TGTGCCAGCAGTTTATCAATTAGGCTAGCGGGGGACGATGAGCAGTTCTTC. Residues: CASSLSIRLAGDDEQFF. This rearrangement joins TRBV27 to TRBJ2-1; 10 bases are a match to TRBD2. The germline V gene has CDR1 MNHEY and CDR2 SMNVEV (reference sequence). With 0 bases clipped from V and 8 bases from J, the junction kept 10 bases outside the gene matches. CDR3 length equals 17 residues.

The chain is built from TRBV4-1 and TRBJ2-7; possible D gene TRBD1, 6 bases. This CDR3 is 16 amino acids long. Germline CDR1 is MGHRA and CDR2 is YSYEKL. The V gene lost 3 bases and the J gene lost 5 bases, with 20 bases spanning the gap. The CDR3 DNA follows: TGCGCCAGCAGCCAGTCCCTAGGGACATGGACAGACGAGCAGTACTTC. Translated: CASSQSLGTWTDEQYF.

This chain connects TRBV7-3 to TRBJ2-3; the match to TRBD2 covers 8 bases. Per germline, CDR1 SGHTA and CDR2 FQGTGA. The V and J ends lost 5 bases and 6 bases, in that order; junction bases with no gene match: 13. This CDR3 comprises 16 residues. In nucleotides, the CDR3 is TGTGCCAGCAGCCCCTTCCTGGCGGGGGGTTTGGATACGCAGTATTTT. Amino acids: CASSPFLAGGLDTQYF.

The chain combines TRBV7-9 with TRBJ1-5; no firm D call. Germline V gene data show CDR1 as SEHNR and CDR2 as FQNEAQ (reference sequence). The CDR3 sequence is 13 residues long. Trimming pared 0 bases from V and 5 bases from J, leaving 5 bases between. As DNA, the CDR3 is TGTGCCAGCAGCTTAGCGGCGGATCAGCCCCAGCATTTT. Translated: CASSLAADQPQHF.

This clone was picked up one time. V and J are TRBV9 and TRBJ2-3, with a possible D match to TRBD2 (5 bases). Germline V lookup: CDR1 SGDLS, CDR2 YYNGEE. The CDR3 sequence is 17 residues long. Trimming pared 1 base from V and 0 bases from J, leaving 15 bases between. The CDR3 is CASSVYPGDTSTDTQYF. The CDR3 DNA reads as TGTGCCAGCAGCGTATATCCCGGGGATACTAGCACAGATACGCAGTATTTT.

The chain carries TRBV7-9 and TRBJ2-7; either TRBD1 or TRBD2 may supply D (5 bases each). CDR3 length equals 14 residues. V gave up 0 bases and J gave up 6 bases, with 12 bases separating them. CDR1 and CDR2 from the germline V gene are SEHNR and FQNEAQ (reference sequence). The DNA of the CDR3 is TGTGCCAGCAGCTTAGCGCTGGGGGACGGCGAGCAGTACTTC. Amino acids: CASSLALGDGEQYF.

This chain joins TRBV28 and TRBJ1-4, with TRBD1 as a possible D gene (5 bases). The V gene's germline CDR1 is MDHEN and CDR2 SYDVKM. Between the trimmed V and J ends, which lost 2 bases and 8 bases, there was a span of 15 bases. CDR3 size: 15 residues. The CDR3 nucleotides are TGTGCCAGCAGTTTAGTCGGAGGGGCTGGAGAAAAACTGTTTTTT. Its protein is CASSLVGGAGEKLFF.

The chain uses TRBV5-1 and TRBJ1-1; TRBD1 might be the D (5 bases). The CDR3 sequence is 15 residues long. Germline assignment: CDR1 SGHRS and CDR2 YFSETQ. Trimming left V 0 bases short and J 0 bases short, with 9 bases between. CDR3 amino acids: CASSLVQGMNTEAFF. In nucleotides, the CDR3 is TGCGCCAGCAGCTTGGTTCAGGGAATGAACACTGAAGCTTTCTTT.

V usage is TRBV7-6 and J usage is TRBJ2-7, with D uncertain. V lost 5 bases, J lost 4 bases, and 15 bases lay in between. Per the germline V gene, CDR1 is SGHVS and CDR2 is FNYEAQ. The CDR3 consists of 14 residues. The CDR3 bases are TGTGCCAGCAGCCCTGCTACGAGCTTTTACGAGCAGTACTTC. The encoded protein is CASSPATSFYEQYF.

The J gene is TRBJ2-1, the V gene TRBV19, with D hard to call. CDR3 length: 13 residues. V was trimmed by 7 bases and J by 2 bases, leaving 9 bases between them. CDR1 is LNHDA and CDR2 is SQIVND in the germline V gene (reference sequence). CDR3 nucleotide sequence: TGTGCCAGTATGGCAGGCACCTACAATGAGCAGTTCTTC. Translating gives CASMAGTYNEQFF.

The V gene is TRBV5-4, the J gene TRBJ1-6; 7 nucleotides match TRBD1. V lost 4 bases, J lost 5 bases, and 9 bases stayed unmatched. This CDR3 region has 16 residues. In germline, CDR1 is SGHNT, CDR2 YYREEE (reference sequence). CDR3 in amino acids: CASSIGAGQDNSPLHF. The DNA of the CDR3 is TGTGCCAGCAGCATTGGGGCCGGACAGGATAATTCACCCCTCCACTTT.

The gene calls are TRBV29-1 and TRBJ2-2, with 7 bases matching TRBD2. The length of the CDR3 is 15 residues. The germline V gene has CDR1 SQVTM and CDR2 ANQGSEA. V lost 0 bases, J lost 0 bases, and 1 base stayed unmatched. The CDR3 coding sequence is TGCAGCGTTGAAGAGGGAGGGGCGAACACCGGGGAGCTGTTTTTT. Its protein is CSVEEGGANTGELFF.

The chain recombines TRBV6-6 with TRBJ2-7, with 7 bases aligning to TRBD2. The trim removed 0 bases at V and 3 bases at J, leaving 8 bases unmatched. The CDR3 is 16 residues long. The V gene's germline CDR1 is MNHNY and CDR2 SVGAGI (reference sequence). CDR3 sequence reads: CASSYSGGGPFYEQYF. In DNA form, the CDR3 reads TGTGCCAGCAGTTACTCCGGGGGAGGGCCTTTCTACGAGCAGTACTTC.

The rearrangement joins TRBV19 to TRBJ2-7, with D possibly TRBD1 on 6 matching bases. This CDR3 has 14 residues. V dropped 6 bases and J dropped 1 base, with 13 bases sitting between them. The germline CDR1 and CDR2 sequences are LNHDA and SQIVND (reference sequence). In DNA form, the CDR3 reads TGTGCCAGTAGCCCCGGGACACTTTCCTACGAGCAGTACTTC. It specifies CASSPGTLSYEQYF.

A few counts support this clone. The chain links TRBV4-1 to TRBJ1-2; D ambiguous. Trimming shortened V by 2 bases and J by 2 bases, and 15 bases separated the two germline ends. CDR1 is MGHRA and CDR2 is YSYEKL in the germline V gene. CDR3 length equals 16 residues. The CDR3 region has the DNA TGCGCCAGCAGCCAAACTTCGGCCGGGTCCAACTATGGCTACACCTTC. Amino acid sequence: CASSQTSAGSNYGYTF.

The chain uses TRBV11-2 and TRBJ2-5, with D perhaps matching TRBD2 (6 bases). V lost 6 bases, J lost 5 bases, and 19 bases lay in between. Germline V gives CDR1 SGHAT, CDR2 FQNNGV. The CDR3 covers 15 residues. CDR3 sequence reads: CASRTVGGLLETQYF. CDR3 in DNA: TGTGCCAGCAGAACAGTGGGGGGTCTCTTGGAGACCCAGTACTTC.

The chain joins TRBV30 to TRBJ2-5; a weak D match, TRBD2 (7 bases). The CDR3 runs to 13 residues. Trimming shortened V by 5 bases and J by 4 bases, and 14 bases separated the two germline ends. Germline CDR1 and CDR2: GTSNPN and SVGIG (reference sequence). The CDR3: CAWEKGGGETQYF. CDR3 nucleotide sequence: TGTGCCTGGGAAAAAGGGGGGGGAGAGACCCAGTACTTC.

Of note for this clone: Compared with germline, one end of the junction differs, possibly owing to a read error. Other nucleotide sequences in the sample specify the same CDR3. The V gene is TRBV2, the J gene TRBJ1-5; D not resolved. Germline assignment: CDR1 SNHLY and CDR2 FYNNEI. The CDR3 is 12 amino acids. This chain's CDR3 is CASSEGDQPQHF. The DNA of the CDR3 is TGTGCCAGCAGCGAAGGCGATCAGCCCCAGCATTTT.

The chain uses TRBV10-3 and TRBJ2-6; possibly TRBD1 for D (5 bases). Trimming left V 9 bases short and J 2 bases short, with 26 bases between. The germline CDR1 and CDR2 sequences are ENHRY and SYGVKD. The CDR3 has 19 residues. The CDR3 reads CAMVVAQALFRPGANVLTF. As DNA, the CDR3 is TGTGCCATGGTGGTTGCACAGGCCTTATTTAGACCTGGGGCCAACGTCCTGACTTTC.

V and J are TRBV5-3 and TRBJ1-5; 11 bases are shared with TRBD1. TRBV5-3 is classed as an ORF, of uncertain function. The CDR3 loop spans 16 amino acids. V dropped 4 bases and J dropped 0; count of bases not matched to a gene: 3. CDR3 loop: CARSLGTGGSNQPQHF. Written as DNA, the CDR3 is TGTGCCAGAAGCCTCGGGACAGGGGGTAGCAATCAGCCCCAGCATTTT.

The chain is built from TRBV28 and TRBJ2-3; D gene ambiguous. Germline CDR1 reads MDHEN; CDR2 reads SYDVKM. The germline V and J ends were trimmed by 5 bases and 5 bases, with 11 bases remaining between them. The CDR3 consists of 13 residues. The CDR3 bases are TGTGCCAGCAGTCTACCGACCGGAGATACGCAGTATTTT. As protein: CASSLPTGDTQYF.

The chain employs TRBV9 and TRBJ2-3; D may be TRBD2 (5 bases). V dropped 2 bases and J dropped 0 bases, with 10 bases sitting between them. The CDR3 contains 15 residues. From germline, CDR1 is SGDLS and CDR2 YYNGEE. The CDR3 is CASSVNGESTDTQYF. DNA for the CDR3: TGTGCCAGCAGCGTGAACGGGGAGAGCACAGATACGCAGTATTTT.

The rearrangement joins TRBV4-1 to TRBJ2-3; 12 nucleotides agree with TRBD1. This CDR3 has 17 amino acids. V was pared by 2 bases and J by 4 bases, with 7 bases of the junction left unmatched. Germline V lookup: CDR1 MGHRA, CDR2 YSYEKL. The CDR3 bases are TGCGCCAGCAGCCAATCCCCGGGACAGGGGGCTGCAGATACGCAGTATTTT. Translated: CASSQSPGQGAADTQYF.

V is TRBV27 and J is TRBJ1-1, with TRBD1 matching 9 bases. The CDR3 runs to 18 residues. Germline V gene data show CDR1 as MNHEY and CDR2 as SMNVEV (reference sequence). V gave up 4 bases and J gave up 1 base; unmatched junction bases: 13. The CDR3 spells CASSSPSGQGFSNTEAFF. Written as DNA, the CDR3 is TGTGCCAGCAGTTCCCCGTCTGGACAGGGGTTTTCGAACACTGAAGCTTTCTTT.

The chain uses TRBV18 and TRBJ2-7; D ambiguous. CDR1 is KGHSH, CDR2 LQKENI, per germline. The V end lost 2 bases, the J end lost 3 bases, and 8 bases lay between the germline ends. The CDR3 sequence is 13 residues long. The DNA for the CDR3 is TGTGCCAGCTCACCAGCGCATAGCTACGAGCAGTACTTC. Residues: CASSPAHSYEQYF.